This TCR beta chain was sequenced in a study of tumor-infiltrating lymphocytes in oesophageal squamous cell carcinoma. The CDR3 has 16 residues. CDR1 and CDR2 (germline): LGHNA, YNFKEQ. V was cut by 1 base and J by 3 bases, with 13 bases left in between. TCRdb fed the PCR reads into MiXCR, producing one record per CDR3 protein. This table has some 20,000 distinct CDR3 sequences, over 40% appearing once. Sequencing was carried out using normal esophageal tissue next to the tumor. The TCR sequence derives from a male donor with esophageal squamous cell carcinoma. The chain combines TRBV4-2 with TRBJ2-1, with TRBD2 as a possible D gene (6 bases). CDR3 in DNA: TGTGCCAGCAGCCAAGTTATAGCGGACCTCTACAATGAGCAGTTCTTC. Residues: CASSQVIADLYNEQFF.